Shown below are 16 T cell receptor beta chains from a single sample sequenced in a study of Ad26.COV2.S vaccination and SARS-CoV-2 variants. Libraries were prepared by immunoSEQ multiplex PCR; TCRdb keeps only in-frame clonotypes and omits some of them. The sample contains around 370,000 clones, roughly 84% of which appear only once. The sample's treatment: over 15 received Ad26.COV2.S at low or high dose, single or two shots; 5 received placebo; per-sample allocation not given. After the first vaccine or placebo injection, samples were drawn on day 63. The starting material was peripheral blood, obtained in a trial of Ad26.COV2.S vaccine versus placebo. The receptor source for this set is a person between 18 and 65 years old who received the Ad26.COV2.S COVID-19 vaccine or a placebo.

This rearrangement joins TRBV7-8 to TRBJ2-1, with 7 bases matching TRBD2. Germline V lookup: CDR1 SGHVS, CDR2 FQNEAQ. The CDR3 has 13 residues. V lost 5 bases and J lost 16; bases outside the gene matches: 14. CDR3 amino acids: CASSLSLSGTTFF. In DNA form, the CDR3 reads TGTGCCAGCAGCCTGAGCCTAAGCGGGACTACCTTCTTC.

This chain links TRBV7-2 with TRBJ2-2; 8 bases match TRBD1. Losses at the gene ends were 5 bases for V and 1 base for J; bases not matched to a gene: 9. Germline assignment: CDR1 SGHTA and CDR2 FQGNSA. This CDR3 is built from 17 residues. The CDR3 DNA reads TGTGCCAGCAGCCCGGACAGGGTGACCTTGAACACCGGGGAGCTGTTTTTT. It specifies CASSPDRVTLNTGELFF. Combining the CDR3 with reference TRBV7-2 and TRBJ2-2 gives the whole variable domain GAGVSQSPSNKVTEKGKDVELRCDPISGHTALYWYRQSLGQGLEFLIYFQGNSAPDKSGLPSDRFSAERTGGSVSTLTIQRTQQEDSAVYLCASSPDRVTLNTGELFFGEGSRLTVL.

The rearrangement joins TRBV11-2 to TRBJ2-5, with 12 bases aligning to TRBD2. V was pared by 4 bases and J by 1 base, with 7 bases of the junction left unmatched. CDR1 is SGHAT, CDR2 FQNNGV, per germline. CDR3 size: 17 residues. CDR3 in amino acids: CASSSRQTSGGQETQYF. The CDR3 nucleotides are TGTGCCAGCAGCTCACGGCAGACTAGCGGGGGCCAAGAGACCCAGTACTTC.

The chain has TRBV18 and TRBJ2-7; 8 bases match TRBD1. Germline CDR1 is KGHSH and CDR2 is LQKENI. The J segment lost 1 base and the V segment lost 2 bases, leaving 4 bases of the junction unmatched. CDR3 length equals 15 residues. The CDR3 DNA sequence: TGTGCCAGCTCACCAGTGGACAGGGCGTCCTACGAGCAGTACTTC. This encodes CASSPVDRASYEQYF. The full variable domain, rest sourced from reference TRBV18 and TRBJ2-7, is NAGVMQNPRHLVRRRGQEARLRCSPMKGHSHVYWYRQLPEEGLKFMVYLQKENIIDESGMPKERFSAEFPKEGPSILRIQQVVRGDSAAYFCASSPVDRASYEQYFGPGTRLTVT.

CDR3 sequence: CASSPWKQGDRNNEQFF. In nucleotides, the CDR3 is TGTGCCAGCAGCCCGTGGAAACAGGGGGATAGGAACAATGAGCAGTTCTTC. The J gene is TRBJ2-1, the V gene TRBV7-8; 8 nucleotides line up with TRBD1. The germline gives CDR1 SGHVS, CDR2 FQNEAQ. The CDR3 is 17 residues long. Germline trimming cut 5 bases from V and 5 bases from J; bases unmatched to any gene: 14.

In nucleotides, the CDR3 is TGCAGCGCCACGGAGGGCCCACCTGGCGAGCAGTACTTC. It yields the protein CSATEGPPGEQYF. The rearrangement links TRBV29-1 to TRBJ2-7; D possibly corresponds to TRBD2 (6 bases). This CDR3 has 13 residues. The V gene lost 7 bases and the J gene lost 6 bases, with 19 bases spanning the gap. CDR1 is SQVTM, CDR2 ANQGSEA, per germline.

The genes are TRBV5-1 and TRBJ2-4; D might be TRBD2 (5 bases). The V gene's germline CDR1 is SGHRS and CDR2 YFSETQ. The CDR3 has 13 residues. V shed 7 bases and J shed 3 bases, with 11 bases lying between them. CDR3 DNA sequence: TGCGCCAGCTCCACCGGGGTCAAAAACATTCAGTACTTC. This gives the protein CASSTGVKNIQYF.

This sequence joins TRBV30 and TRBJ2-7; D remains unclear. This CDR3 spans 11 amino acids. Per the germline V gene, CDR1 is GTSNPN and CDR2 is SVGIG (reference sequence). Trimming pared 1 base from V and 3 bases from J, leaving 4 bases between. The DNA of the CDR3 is TGTGCCTGGAGTGAAGTCTACGAGCAGTACTTC. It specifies CAWSEVYEQYF.

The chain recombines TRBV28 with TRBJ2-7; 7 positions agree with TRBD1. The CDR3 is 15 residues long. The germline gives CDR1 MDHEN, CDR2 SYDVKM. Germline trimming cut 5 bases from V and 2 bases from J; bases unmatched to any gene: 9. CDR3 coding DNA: TGTGCCAGCAGTCCGGACGGGACAGTAACCTACGAGCAGTACTTC. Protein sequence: CASSPDGTVTYEQYF.

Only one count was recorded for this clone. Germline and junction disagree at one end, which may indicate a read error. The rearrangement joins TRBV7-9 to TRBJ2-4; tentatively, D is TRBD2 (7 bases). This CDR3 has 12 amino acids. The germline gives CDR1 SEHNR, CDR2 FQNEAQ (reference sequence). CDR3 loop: CASSFPGQREDF. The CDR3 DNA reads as TGTGCCAGCAGCTTCCCGGGACAACGGGAGGACTTC. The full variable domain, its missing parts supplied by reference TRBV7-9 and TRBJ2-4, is DTGVSQNPRHKITKRGQNVTFRCDPISEHNRLYWYRQTLGQGPEFLTYFQNEAQLEKSRLLSDRFSAERPKGSFSTLEIQRTEQGDSAMYLCASSFPGQREDFGAGTRLSVL.

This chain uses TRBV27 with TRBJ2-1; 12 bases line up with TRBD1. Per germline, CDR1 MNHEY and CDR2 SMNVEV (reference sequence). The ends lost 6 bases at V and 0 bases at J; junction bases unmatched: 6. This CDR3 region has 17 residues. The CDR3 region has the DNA TGTGCCAGCAGCCAGGGACAGGGGGCTAGCTCCTACAATGAGCAGTTCTTC. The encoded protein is CASSQGQGASSYNEQFF.

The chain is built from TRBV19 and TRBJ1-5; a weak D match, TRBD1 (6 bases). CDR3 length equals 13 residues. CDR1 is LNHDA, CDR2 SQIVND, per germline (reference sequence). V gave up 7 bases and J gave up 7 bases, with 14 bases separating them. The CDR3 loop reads CASNGQIDQPQHF. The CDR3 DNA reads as TGTGCCAGTAACGGACAGATAGACCAGCCCCAGCATTTT.

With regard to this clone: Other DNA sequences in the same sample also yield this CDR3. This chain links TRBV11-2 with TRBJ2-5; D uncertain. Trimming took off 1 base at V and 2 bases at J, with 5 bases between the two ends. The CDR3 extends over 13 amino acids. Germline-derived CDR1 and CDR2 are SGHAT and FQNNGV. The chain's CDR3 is CASSLGFQETQYF. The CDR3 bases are TGTGCCAGCAGCTTAGGCTTTCAAGAGACCCAGTACTTC. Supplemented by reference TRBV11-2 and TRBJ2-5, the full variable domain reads EAGVAQSPRYKIIEKRQSVAFWCNPISGHATLYWYQQILGQGPKLLIQFQNNGVVDDSQLPKDRFSAERLKGVDSTLKIQPAKLEDSAVYLCASSLGFQETQYFGPGTRLLVL.

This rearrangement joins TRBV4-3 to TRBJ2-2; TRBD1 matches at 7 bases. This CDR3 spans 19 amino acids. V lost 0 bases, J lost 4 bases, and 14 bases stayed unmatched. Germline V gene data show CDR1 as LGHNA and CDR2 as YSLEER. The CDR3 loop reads CASSQEIGRDSGGTGELFF. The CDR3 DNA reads TGCGCCAGCAGCCAAGAAATTGGTCGGGACAGTGGTGGCACCGGGGAGCTGTTTTTT.

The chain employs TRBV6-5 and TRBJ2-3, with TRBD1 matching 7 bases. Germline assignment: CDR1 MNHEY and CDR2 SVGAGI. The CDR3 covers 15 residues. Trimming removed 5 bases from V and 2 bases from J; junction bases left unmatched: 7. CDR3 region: CASSIGQAITDTQYF. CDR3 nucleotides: TGTGCCAGCAGTATTGGACAGGCCATCACAGATACGCAGTATTTT.

CDR3: CASSPHGEQFF. The CDR3 region has the DNA TGTGCCAGCTCACCGCACGGCGAACAGTTCTTC. The rearrangement uses TRBV18 and TRBJ2-1; D is undetermined. The CDR3 covers 11 residues. Germline loops: CDR1 KGHSH, CDR2 LQKENI. V lost 3 bases and J 13 bases, leaving 10 bases between the germline ends.